These 25 T cell receptor beta chains share one sample of origin, sequenced in a study of T-cell memory formation after mild COVID-19. MiXCR, run by TCRdb on the 5' RACE reads, gives a single entry per CDR3 protein. The sample shows about 360,000 distinct CDR3 sequences, about an eighth of them seen only once. Sequencing was carried out using PBMCs or a T cell subset sorted from them (not recorded which). These receptors were taken from a young man who had mild COVID-19 (a few samples of this study predate the infection). Cell type and time point are not known.

The rearrangement uses TRBV7-9 and TRBJ2-1, with TRBD2 matching over 7 bases. CDR1 and CDR2 from the germline V gene are SEHNR and FQNEAQ (reference sequence). The length of the CDR3 is 17 residues. J was trimmed by 6 bases and V by 5 bases; bases with no gene match: 16. Written as DNA, the CDR3 is TGTGCCAGCAGCATTCCCCGGGGGAGGGGACTTGGCAATGAGCAGTTCTTC. Translated, it gives CASSIPRGRGLGNEQFF.

The chain links TRBV6-1 to TRBJ2-1; TRBD1 matches at 8 bases. Germline V gives CDR1 MNHNS, CDR2 SASEGT. V gave up 8 bases and J gave up 8 bases; unmatched junction bases: 17. This CDR3 comprises 16 residues. Here the CDR3 reads CASRALAGGVLDEQFF. Written as DNA, the CDR3 is TGTGCCAGCCGCGCCCTGGCAGGGGGCGTTCTCGATGAGCAGTTCTTC.

The chain couples TRBV4-3 to TRBJ2-5, with 7 bases fitting TRBD2. The CDR3 has 16 amino acids. Germline V CDR1 and CDR2: LGHNA, YSLEER. Losses at the gene ends were 0 bases for V and 4 bases for J; bases not matched to a gene: 8. The CDR3 DNA reads TGCGCCAGCAGCCAAGAACGAGCGGGGAGTGGAGAGACCCAGTACTTC. Its protein product is CASSQERAGSGETQYF.

This clonotype was found many times. This sequence joins TRBV15 and TRBJ1-2; maybe TRBD1 (5 bases). The CDR3 consists of 15 residues. CDR1 and CDR2 from the germline V gene are LNHNV and YYDKDF (reference sequence). The germline V and J ends were trimmed by 3 bases and 2 bases, with 13 bases remaining between them. Here the CDR3 reads CATSRFQGTNYGYTF. The CDR3 nucleotides read TGTGCCACCAGCAGGTTCCAGGGTACCAACTATGGCTACACCTTC.

J is TRBJ2-2 and V is TRBV14, with 10 bases matching TRBD2. The CDR3 is made up of 15 amino acids. The ends lost 4 bases at V and 7 bases at J; junction bases unmatched: 6. The V gene's germline CDR1 is SGHDN and CDR2 FVKESK. The CDR3 DNA reads as TGTGCCAGCAGCCCCCTACTAGCGGGGCTCGGGGAGCTGTTTTTT. Protein sequence: CASSPLLAGLGELFF.

Only a few counts were recorded for this clonotype. The V and J genes are TRBV20-1 and TRBJ2-7; D is uncertain. CDR1 is DFQATT, CDR2 SNEGSKA, per germline (reference sequence). This CDR3 spans 12 amino acids. V was cut by 3 bases and J by 1 base, with 7 bases left in between. The CDR3 sequence is CSASYGSYEQYF. CDR3 bases: TGCAGTGCTAGTTACGGATCCTACGAGCAGTACTTC.

The table lists this clonotype with a few counts. CDR3 bases: TGTGCCAGCAGCACCGTAGGGGACTCCTACAATGAGCAGTTCTTC. Amino acid sequence: CASSTVGDSYNEQFF. This chain uses TRBV7-2 with TRBJ2-1; D may be TRBD1 (5 bases). The V end was cut by 5 bases, the J end by 0 bases, with 11 bases between. Germline V CDR1 and CDR2: SGHTA, FQGNSA. This CDR3 region has 15 residues.

This clonotype was counted between two and nine times. The gene calls are TRBV4-3 and TRBJ2-5, with 8 bases fitting TRBD2. V was pared by 0 bases and J by 5 bases, with 11 bases of the junction left unmatched. The CDR3 covers 17 residues. CDR1 and CDR2 from the germline V gene are LGHNA and YSLEER. The CDR3 protein is CASSQDLIRGGLETQYF. DNA for the CDR3: TGCGCCAGCAGCCAAGATCTGATACGGGGGGGCCTTGAGACCCAGTACTTC.

The count of this clonotype is one. One end of the junction varies from germline; a read error may be responsible. This chain connects TRBV9 to TRBJ2-3, with 9 bases fitting TRBD1. Germline V gene lookup returns CDR1 SGDLS and CDR2 YYNGEE. The CDR3 totals 13 residues. The CDR3: CASTRTGADTQYF. DNA for the CDR3: TGTGCCAGCACCCGGACAGGGGCAGACACGCAGTATTTT.

This clonotype has just a few counts. The chain combines TRBV11-2 with TRBJ2-3; 7 bases match TRBD2. The CDR3 sequence is 16 residues long. Germline V gene data show CDR1 as SGHAT and CDR2 as FQNNGV. V lost 6 bases, J lost 2 bases, and 11 bases stayed unmatched. The CDR3 coding sequence is TGTGCCAGCAGTCATACCGGGCGGGGGAACACAGATACGCAGTATTTT. This codes for CASSHTGRGNTDTQYF.

V is TRBV20-1 and J is TRBJ1-1; 7 positions agree with TRBD1. This CDR3 contains 14 residues. Germline V gene sequence: CDR1 DFQATT, CDR2 SNEGSKA (reference sequence). V lost 2 bases, J lost 1 base, and 4 bases stayed unmatched. Here the CDR3 reads CSARRQGTNTEAFF. The CDR3 DNA reads TGCAGTGCTAGACGACAGGGTACGAACACTGAAGCTTTCTTT.

This clonotype was detected only a few times. The rearrangement uses TRBV29-1 and TRBJ2-3; D gene uncertain. Germline CDR1 reads SQVTM; CDR2 reads ANQGSEA. CDR3 length equals 13 residues. Deletions cut 4 bases from V and 2 bases from J, with 10 bases between. CDR3 region: CSVADENTDTQYF. The CDR3 bases are TGCAGCGTTGCCGACGAGAACACAGATACGCAGTATTTT.

This clonotype was picked up a small number of times. The rearrangement links TRBV10-3 to TRBJ2-6; 11 bases agree with TRBD2. CDR1 ENHRY and CDR2 SYGVKD come from the germline V gene. V dropped 5 bases and J dropped 0; count of bases not matched to a gene: 3. The CDR3 runs 17 residues. The CDR3 sequence is CAISLAGGNSGANVLTF. The CDR3 nucleotides are TGTGCCATCAGTCTAGCGGGGGGTAACTCTGGGGCCAACGTCCTGACTTTC.

The gene calls are TRBV7-2 and TRBJ2-3; 9 bases align to TRBD1. After removal of 8 bases from V and 6 bases from J, the junction contained 6 bases not matched to a gene. CDR1 and CDR2 from the germline V gene are SGHTA and FQGNSA. CDR3 length equals 13 residues. The DNA of the CDR3 is TGTGCCAGCGGGGACAGGGTCGGGGATACGCAGTATTTT. This translates into CASGDRVGDTQYF. Together with reference TRBV7-2 and TRBJ2-3, the CDR3 gives the full variable domain: GAGVSQSPSNKVTEKGKDVELRCDPISGHTALYWYRQSLGQGLEFLIYFQGNSAPDKSGLPSDRFSAERTGGSVSTLTIQRTQQEDSAVYLCASGDRVGDTQYFGPGTRLTVL.

The chain has TRBV5-1 and TRBJ1-6; D is unclear. Trimming shortened V by 0 bases and J by 9 bases, and 13 bases separated the two germline ends. The CDR3 length is 15 residues. Germline V gene data show CDR1 as SGHRS and CDR2 as YFSETQ. The CDR3 DNA reads TGCGCCAGCAGCTTGGTTACAAACACCCCTTCACCCCTCCACTTT. Translating gives CASSLVTNTPSPLHF.

The chain joins TRBV28 to TRBJ1-2, with TRBD1 as a possible D gene (5 bases). This CDR3 region has 15 residues. V shed 6 bases and J shed 4 bases, with 18 bases lying between them. Germline lookup yields CDR1 MDHEN and CDR2 SYDVKM. The CDR3 reads CASSHSGTGSYGYTF. Here the CDR3 DNA reads TGTGCCAGCAGCCATTCCGGGACGGGCTCCTATGGCTACACCTTC.

The gene calls are TRBV7-8 and TRBJ1-6; D is unclear. Trimming removed 5 bases from V and 0 bases from J, with 17 bases in between. There are 18 residues in the CDR3. The germline V gene has CDR1 SGHVS and CDR2 FQNEAQ. The CDR3 DNA is TGTGCCAGCAGCGGAGCTGGATCTTCCCGCTCCTATAATTCACCCCTCCACTTT. Protein: CASSGAGSSRSYNSPLHF.

There are a few counts of this clonotype. The chain links TRBV7-3 to TRBJ2-1; TRBD2 agrees at 8 bases. Germline CDR1 reads SGHTA; CDR2 reads FQGTGA. The CDR3 is made up of 15 amino acids. Trimming took 4 bases from V and 9 from J; bases not matched to a gene: 11. CDR3 protein: CASSSRRGLAGEQFF. The CDR3 DNA is TGTGCCAGCAGCTCCCGCCGCGGACTAGCCGGTGAGCAGTTCTTC.

The sample holds a few counts of this clonotype. The V gene is TRBV5-1, the J gene TRBJ2-5, with unresolved D. Germline V CDR1 and CDR2: SGHRS, YFSETQ. Trimming took off 5 bases at V and 5 bases at J, with 13 bases between the two ends. The length of the CDR3 is 13 residues. The CDR3 region is CASRDPLGETQYF. The CDR3 nucleotides are TGCGCCAGCAGGGACCCTTTGGGGGAGACCCAGTACTTC.

The sample holds a few counts of this clonotype. The chain carries TRBV20-1 and TRBJ1-4; D call uncertain. Trimming cost V 5 bases and J 7 bases, with 17 bases left between them. The CDR3 runs 14 residues. Per the germline V gene, CDR1 is DFQATT and CDR2 is SNEGSKA (reference sequence). The chain's CDR3 is CSAPVAWDLEKLFF. CDR3 nucleotides: TGCAGTGCTCCCGTGGCATGGGATCTTGAAAAACTGTTTTTT.

This clonotype was observed a handful of times. In DNA, the CDR3 is TGTGCCAGCAGCCAAGATCGAGGGGTAGATGTGCAGTTCTTC. As protein: CASSQDRGVDVQFF. This chain uses TRBV4-2 with TRBJ2-1; D may correspond to TRBD1 or TRBD2 (5 bases each). Per the germline V gene, CDR1 is LGHNA and CDR2 is YNFKEQ. The CDR3 is made up of 14 amino acids. V was clipped by 0 bases and J by 12 bases, with 15 bases between them.

The CDR3 is CSVDVAGDEQFF. The DNA for the CDR3 is TGCAGCGTTGACGTTGCTGGGGATGAGCAGTTCTTC. The rearrangement uses TRBV29-1 and TRBJ2-1; D unresolved. The CDR3 runs 12 residues. Germline CDR1 and CDR2: SQVTM and ANQGSEA. Trimming left V 3 bases short and J 8 bases short, with 11 bases between.

The chain combines TRBV25-1 with TRBJ2-1, with 7 bases matching TRBD1. Germline V gives CDR1 MGHDK, CDR2 SYGVNS. Trimming took 8 bases from V and 8 from J; bases not matched to a gene: 12. This CDR3 has 14 residues. The CDR3 region has the DNA TGTGCCAGCGCCGGGACAGACAAGTTCCATGAGCAGTTCTTC. Amino acids: CASAGTDKFHEQFF.

The chain couples TRBV10-3 to TRBJ1-1; no reliable D call. Trimming took 4 bases from V and 6 from J, leaving 12 bases between them. The CDR3 totals 13 residues. Germline lookup yields CDR1 ENHRY and CDR2 SYGVKD. Here the CDR3 DNA reads TGTGCCATCAGTGGGAATGAAGGGTCTGAAGCTTTCTTT. Protein sequence: CAISGNEGSEAFF.

This chain connects TRBV7-2 to TRBJ1-6; D remains unclear. V was clipped by 7 bases and J by 0 bases, with 10 bases between them. From germline, CDR1 is SGHTA and CDR2 FQGNSA. The CDR3 is 15 amino acids. CDR3 nucleotides: TGTGCCAGCACCTCCCGTAGCTCCTATAATTCACCCCTCCACTTT. It encodes CASTSRSSYNSPLHF. The entire variable domain, with the rest obtained from reference TRBV7-2 and TRBJ1-6, is as follows: GAGVSQSPSNKVTEKGKDVELRCDPISGHTALYWYRQSLGQGLEFLIYFQGNSAPDKSGLPSDRFSAERTGGSVSTLTIQRTQQEDSAVYLCASTSRSSYNSPLHFGNGTRLTVT.